What follows are 30 T cell receptor beta chains derived from one specimen sequenced in a study of cytomegalovirus exposure and HLA in healthy donors. The repertoire was sequenced with immunoSEQ multiplex PCR; TCRdb's copy has only in-frame clones and lacks some. The sample lists about 360,000 clones; 86% were seen once. The specimen was PBMCs. All receptors come from a young woman in good health and CMV-seronegative.

The chain recombines TRBV28 with TRBJ1-1; 8 positions agree with TRBD1. Germline V CDR1 and CDR2: MDHEN, SYDVKM. The CDR3 extends over 17 amino acids. V was pared by 6 bases and J by 1 base, with 13 bases of the junction left unmatched. This chain's CDR3 is CASSQPGTGTANTEAFF. CDR3 nucleotide sequence: TGTGCCAGCAGCCAGCCCGGGACAGGTACTGCGAACACTGAAGCTTTCTTT.

This chain connects TRBV7-8 to TRBJ1-2; 7 bases are shared with TRBD1. The CDR3 consists of 15 residues. Germline V gives CDR1 SGHVS, CDR2 FQNEAQ. With 5 bases clipped from V and 4 bases from J, the junction kept 10 bases outside the gene matches. The chain's CDR3 is CASSLQRQGGYGYTF. In DNA form, the CDR3 reads TGTGCCAGCAGCCTCCAGCGACAGGGAGGCTATGGCTACACCTTC.

The gene calls are TRBV7-8 and TRBJ1-1; 10 nucleotides match TRBD1. The CDR3 runs to 14 residues. Germline loops: CDR1 SGHVS, CDR2 FQNEAQ. The junction had 10 bases not matched to a gene; V was cut back by 4 bases and J by 11 bases. As DNA, the CDR3 is TGTGCCAGCAGCTGGGACAGGGGCCGAGGGGGGGCTTTCTTT. Translation gives CASSWDRGRGGAFF.

The rearrangement joins TRBV6-6 to TRBJ2-7; perhaps TRBD2 as D (6 bases). Trimming took 2 bases from V and 3 from J, leaving 11 bases between them. The CDR3 loop spans 14 amino acids. The V gene's germline CDR1 is MNHNY and CDR2 SVGAGI (reference sequence). The CDR3 DNA follows: TGTGCCAGCAGTTACGGCGCTAGCGACTACGAGCAGTACTTC. Translated, it gives CASSYGASDYEQYF.

The CDR3 loop is CASSSGTGVLGAFF. In DNA, the CDR3 is TGTGCCAGCAGCTCCGGGACAGGGGTTTTGGGGGCTTTCTTT. The chain carries TRBV27 and TRBJ1-1, with 10 bases that match TRBD1. V was clipped by 6 bases and J by 11 bases; unmatched bases: 12. The CDR3 has 14 residues. CDR1 and CDR2 (germline): MNHEY, SMNVEV (reference sequence).

V usage is TRBV6-6 and J usage is TRBJ2-7; D perhaps matches TRBD1 (6 bases). V was pared by 2 bases and J by 1 base, with 9 bases between. Germline V gene lookup returns CDR1 MNHNY and CDR2 SVGAGI (reference sequence). CDR3 size: 14 residues. CDR3: CASSYKRGSYEQYF. The CDR3 DNA is TGTGCCAGCAGTTACAAAAGGGGGTCCTACGAGCAGTACTTC.

The genes are TRBV19 and TRBJ2-1; TRBD2 aligns across 8 bases. CDR1 is LNHDA and CDR2 is SQIVND in the germline V gene (reference sequence). With 9 bases clipped from V and 3 bases from J, the junction kept 10 bases outside the gene matches. The CDR3 extends over 15 amino acids. The CDR3 sequence is CASQAASGFYNEQFF. The CDR3 region has the DNA TGTGCCAGCCAGGCTGCTAGCGGGTTCTACAATGAGCAGTTCTTC.

The chain links TRBV27 to TRBJ2-1, with 11 bases matching TRBD2. This CDR3 has 18 residues. With 2 bases clipped from V and 5 bases from J, the junction kept 11 bases outside the gene matches. CDR1 is MNHEY and CDR2 is SMNVEV in the germline V gene (reference sequence). The CDR3 protein is CASSLNIIAGGPDNEQFF. CDR3 in DNA: TGTGCCAGCAGTTTAAACATAATAGCGGGAGGGCCGGACAATGAGCAGTTCTTC.

The genes are TRBV5-4 and TRBJ1-1; 7 bases agree with TRBD1. Germline lookup yields CDR1 SGHNT and CDR2 YYREEE (reference sequence). V dropped 4 bases and J dropped 1; count of bases not matched to a gene: 7. This CDR3 spans 15 amino acids. The CDR3 loop reads CASSPWGQQNTEAFF. DNA for the CDR3: TGTGCCAGCAGCCCGTGGGGACAGCAGAACACTGAAGCTTTCTTT. The variable domain in full, completed from reference TRBV5-4 and TRBJ1-1, reads ETGVTQSPTHLIKTRGQQVTLRCSSQSGHNTVSWYQQALGQGPQFIFQYYREEENGRGNFPPRFSGLQFPNYSSELNVNALELDDSALYLCASSPWGQQNTEAFFGQGTRLTVV.

The V and J genes are TRBV2 and TRBJ2-1; 10 bases are a match to TRBD2. The CDR3 extends over 14 amino acids. Germline trimming cut 10 bases from V and 7 bases from J; bases unmatched to any gene: 10. Germline-derived CDR1 and CDR2 are SNHLY and FYNNEI. The CDR3 sequence is CATVPSGRSNEQFF. The CDR3, as DNA: TGTGCCACCGTTCCTAGCGGGAGATCGAATGAGCAGTTCTTC.

This clone was observed a single time. The rearrangement uses TRBV30 and TRBJ1-5, with D unresolved. The CDR3 length is 13 residues. Deletions cut 0 bases from V and 3 bases from J, with 6 bases between. Germline V lookup: CDR1 GTSNPN, CDR2 SVGIG (reference sequence). The CDR3 nucleotides read TGTGCCTGGAGTGTACAGCCCAATCAGCCCCAGCATTTT. Amino acid sequence: CAWSVQPNQPQHF.

The chain joins TRBV18 to TRBJ2-1; no clear D gene. Trimming shortened V by 2 bases and J by 3 bases, and 8 bases separated the two germline ends. The CDR3 loop spans 14 amino acids. Germline-derived CDR1 and CDR2 are KGHSH and LQKENI. As DNA, the CDR3 is TGTGCCAGCTCACCATCGGCAGGCTACAATGAGCAGTTCTTC. Amino acid sequence: CASSPSAGYNEQFF.

The chain is built from TRBV25-1 and TRBJ2-4, with a weak D call TRBD1 (6 bases). From germline, CDR1 is MGHDK and CDR2 SYGVNS. This CDR3 is 14 amino acids long. Trimming cost V 3 bases and J 1 base, with 7 bases left between them. This CDR3 reads CASSERGAKNIQYF. The CDR3 DNA is TGTGCCAGCAGTGAGAGGGGGGCCAAAAACATTCAGTACTTC.

This sequence joins TRBV2 and TRBJ1-1, with 7 nucleotides matching TRBD1. The trim removed 7 bases at V and 5 bases at J, leaving 7 bases unmatched. Germline lookup yields CDR1 SNHLY and CDR2 FYNNEI. This CDR3 spans 13 amino acids. This chain's CDR3 is CASIQGVGTEAFF. CDR3 sequence (DNA): TGTGCCAGCATCCAGGGGGTAGGGACTGAAGCTTTCTTT.

V usage is TRBV7-2 and J usage is TRBJ2-1; 9 bases map to TRBD2. J lost 8 bases, V lost 5 bases, and 13 bases had no gene match. The V gene's germline CDR1 is SGHTA and CDR2 FQGNSA. The CDR3 length is 16 residues. CDR3 amino acids: CASSISGAGGPHEQFF. In DNA form, the CDR3 reads TGTGCCAGCAGCATATCCGGGGCGGGAGGGCCCCATGAGCAGTTCTTC.

The chain is built from TRBV28 and TRBJ2-2; 15 positions agree with TRBD2. V gave up 6 bases and J gave up 6 bases; unmatched junction bases: 8. The germline CDR1 and CDR2 sequences are MDHEN and SYDVKM. The CDR3 spans 17 residues. CDR3 sequence (DNA): TGTGCCAGCAGCCACCTTCGGACTAGCGGGAGGGCCGGGGAGCTGTTTTTT. Translation: CASSHLRTSGRAGELFF.

The gene calls are TRBV5-4 and TRBJ2-2, with TRBD2 matching 8 bases. V gave up 4 bases and J gave up 1 base; unmatched junction bases: 3. This CDR3 is built from 15 residues. Germline-derived CDR1 and CDR2 are SGHNT and YYREEE (reference sequence). The CDR3 DNA follows: TGTGCCAGCAGCCGAGCGGGAGTGAACACCGGGGAGCTGTTTTTT. As protein: CASSRAGVNTGELFF. The variable domain in full, completed from reference TRBV5-4 and TRBJ2-2, reads ETGVTQSPTHLIKTRGQQVTLRCSSQSGHNTVSWYQQALGQGPQFIFQYYREEENGRGNFPPRFSGLQFPNYSSELNVNALELDDSALYLCASSRAGVNTGELFFGEGSRLTVL.

The chain combines TRBV28 with TRBJ1-3; D perhaps matches TRBD1 (5 bases). The CDR3 has 14 residues. The V end was cut by 8 bases, the J end by 0 bases, with 11 bases between. The germline V gene encodes CDR1 MDHEN and CDR2 SYDVKM. In DNA form, the CDR3 reads TGTGCCAGCTTGTCAACAGGCTCTGGAAACACCATATATTTT. Amino acids: CASLSTGSGNTIYF.

V is TRBV6-5 and J is TRBJ1-1; D unclear. The CDR3 consists of 16 residues. The germline V gene encodes CDR1 MNHEY and CDR2 SVGAGI. The germline V and J ends were trimmed by 1 base and 1 base, with 13 bases remaining between them. CDR3 residues: CASSYWSPVSNTEAFF. As DNA, the CDR3 is TGTGCCAGCAGTTACTGGAGTCCCGTCTCGAACACTGAAGCTTTCTTT.

V gene TRBV19 combines with J gene TRBJ2-1; D gene uncertain. The CDR3 spans 15 residues. V was shortened by 5 bases and J by 1 base, with 12 bases between the two germline ends. From germline, CDR1 is LNHDA and CDR2 SQIVND (reference sequence). The CDR3 loop reads CASSSQLRSYNEQFF. In DNA form, the CDR3 reads TGTGCCAGTAGTTCGCAGTTGCGGTCCTACAATGAGCAGTTCTTC.

The J gene is TRBJ1-4, the V gene TRBV27; 7 bases fit TRBD1. The CDR3 runs to 14 residues. After removal of 5 bases from V and 8 bases from J, the junction contained 8 bases not matched to a gene. CDR1 and CDR2 (germline): MNHEY, SMNVEV (reference sequence). The CDR3 region is CASSPGQLREKLFF. The CDR3 DNA reads TGTGCCAGCAGTCCGGGACAGCTGAGAGAAAAACTGTTTTTT.

The V and J genes are TRBV10-3 and TRBJ1-2; no clear D gene. The V gene lost 10 bases and the J gene lost 6 bases, with 15 bases spanning the gap. There are 12 residues in the CDR3. Germline V gives CDR1 ENHRY, CDR2 SYGVKD. CDR3 nucleotide sequence: TGTGCCACCTCTGACACTAGGGATGGCTACACCTTC. Protein product: CATSDTRDGYTF.

V usage is TRBV9 and J usage is TRBJ1-2; 7 nucleotides agree with TRBD1. The CDR3 loop spans 15 amino acids. Germline CDR1 and CDR2: SGDLS and YYNGEE. V trimming: 4 bases; J trimming: 3 bases; junction bases outside the gene matches: 9. The CDR3 DNA reads TGTGCCAGCAGCTACCGGGACAGTTCTTACTATGGCTACACCTTC. Protein product: CASSYRDSSYYGYTF.

The chain joins TRBV21-1 to TRBJ2-1; TRBD2, as called in the table, went unchecked against the DNA. TRBV21-1 is tagged as a pseudogene. This CDR3 is 20 amino acids long. CDR3 sequence (DNA): TGTGCCAGCAGCAGGCCGGGACTAGCGGATTCCTCGAGCTCCTACAATGAGCAGTTCTTC. Translating gives CASSRPGLADSSSSYNEQFF.

The rearrangement links TRBV11-1 to TRBJ2-3; D is unclear. V gave up 5 bases and J gave up 1 base, with 10 bases separating them. The CDR3 length is 14 residues. Germline CDR1 is SGHAT and CDR2 is FQDESV (reference sequence). The DNA for the CDR3 is TGTGCCAGCAGCCCGAGAGTGGGCACAGATACGCAGTATTTT. It specifies CASSPRVGTDTQYF.

This CDR3 is CASSFRTGGFSGANVLTF. The CDR3 nucleotides are TGTGCCAGCAGCTTTAGGACAGGGGGCTTCTCTGGGGCCAACGTCCTGACTTTC. The chain uses TRBV5-6 and TRBJ2-6, with TRBD1 identical over 11 bases. Trimming took 2 bases from V and 0 from J; bases not matched to a gene: 4. The length of the CDR3 is 18 residues. CDR1 SGHDT and CDR2 YYEEEE come from the germline V gene.

This chain uses TRBV15 with TRBJ2-3; 7 nucleotides match TRBD2. J gave up 0 bases and V 6 bases, and 3 bases lay outside the gene matches. The germline gives CDR1 LNHNV, CDR2 YYDKDF (reference sequence). The CDR3 is 14 residues long. In DNA form, the CDR3 reads TGTGCCACCAGGAGGGAGGGGAGCACAGATACGCAGTATTTT. It encodes CATRREGSTDTQYF.

The CDR3: CASTRGQMNTEAFF. The CDR3 DNA is TGTGCCAGCACTCGGGGACAGATGAACACTGAAGCTTTCTTT. The V call is TRBV6-5, the J call TRBJ1-1; TRBD1 matches at 7 bases. Germline-derived CDR1 and CDR2 are MNHEY and SVGAGI. The CDR3 runs 14 residues. Trimming took 7 bases from V and 0 from J; bases not matched to a gene: 5.

V usage is TRBV5-1 and J usage is TRBJ2-7, with 10 bases that match TRBD1. With 3 bases clipped from V and 2 bases from J, the junction kept 8 bases outside the gene matches. The CDR3 has 16 residues. Germline V gene lookup returns CDR1 SGHRS and CDR2 YFSETQ. The CDR3 coding sequence is TGCGCCAGCAGCTCCAAGGCCGGGACAGGGGCCTACGAGCAGTACTTC. Its protein is CASSSKAGTGAYEQYF.

The chain has TRBV7-9 and TRBJ2-3, with TRBD2 matching 8 bases. CDR3 size: 16 residues. V lost 2 bases and J lost 2; bases outside the gene matches: 6. Germline V gives CDR1 SEHNR, CDR2 FQNEAQ (reference sequence). The chain's CDR3 is CASSLILAGLTDTQYF. CDR3 sequence (DNA): TGTGCCAGCAGCTTAATTCTAGCGGGTCTCACAGATACGCAGTATTTT.